Listed here are 6 T cell receptor beta chains from one sample, sequenced in a study of cytomegalovirus exposure and HLA in healthy donors (dated by TCRdb to the late 2010s). Library construction relied on the immunoSEQ multiplex PCR assay. For the multiplex PCR, a mixture combining 60 forward primers for TCR Vbeta segments and 13 reverse primers for TCR Jbeta segments was used. Here the immuneACCESS table is served through TCRdb, limited to in-frame sequences with V and J called. Missing clones are a known gap in these copies; in checked studies unresolved V genes cover under half, and the rest lacks a known reason. The table of this sample itemizes around 190,000 clones. The ten largest make up over 0.75% of the sample. The sample consisted of PBMCs. Every receptor here comes from a woman aged 25 to 39 in good health and CMV-seropositive.

The J gene is TRBJ2-1, the V gene TRBV6-6; D perhaps matches TRBD2 (5 bases). This CDR3 has 14 residues. Trimming took 4 bases from V and 5 from J, leaving 12 bases between them. Germline assignment: CDR1 MNHNY and CDR2 SVGAGI (reference sequence). The CDR3 sequence: CASSWPGKNNEQFF. The CDR3 coding sequence is TGTGCCAGCAGTTGGCCCGGGAAGAACAATGAGCAGTTCTTC.

J is TRBJ1-2 and V is TRBV6-1; perhaps TRBD1 as D (5 bases). Trimming took off 4 bases at V and 7 bases at J, with 13 bases between the two ends. The CDR3 runs to 13 residues. Germline-derived CDR1 and CDR2 are MNHNS and SASEGT. CDR3 in amino acids: CASSGRGIGGYTF. CDR3 DNA: TGTGCCAGCAGTGGAAGGGGAATAGGTGGCTACACCTTC.

The chain couples TRBV7-9 to TRBJ2-3, with 7 bases matching TRBD2. This CDR3 is 15 amino acids long. Germline loops: CDR1 SEHNR, CDR2 FQNEAQ (reference sequence). The junction had 3 bases not matched to a gene; V was cut back by 0 bases and J by 3 bases. CDR3 sequence: CASSLATRETDTQYF. Here the CDR3 DNA reads TGTGCCAGCAGCTTAGCGACGCGGGAGACAGATACGCAGTATTTT.

This sequence joins TRBV7-8 and TRBJ2-2; D unclear. The CDR3 loop spans 15 amino acids. The germline V gene has CDR1 SGHVS and CDR2 FQNEAQ. The V end lost 5 bases, the J end lost 6 bases, and 16 bases lay between the germline ends. The CDR3 spells CASSPSTPIAGELFF. The CDR3 region has the DNA TGTGCCAGCAGCCCGAGCACCCCAATTGCCGGGGAGCTGTTTTTT.

The chain recombines TRBV6-1 with TRBJ1-1; the D is unclear. Germline V gives CDR1 MNHNS, CDR2 SASEGT. Trimming left V 5 bases short and J 6 bases short, with 16 bases between. The CDR3 extends over 14 amino acids. The CDR3 sequence: CASSLSHEGAEAFF. The CDR3 nucleotides are TGTGCCAGCAGTCTTAGCCATGAGGGCGCTGAAGCTTTCTTT.

The chain carries TRBV9 and TRBJ2-5; 11 nucleotides align to TRBD2. With 0 bases clipped from V and 2 bases from J, the junction kept 6 bases outside the gene matches. Germline V gene lookup returns CDR1 SGDLS and CDR2 YYNGEE. The CDR3 is 17 amino acids. This CDR3 is CASSVGRTSGQQETQYF. In nucleotides, the CDR3 is TGTGCCAGCAGCGTAGGGAGGACTAGCGGGCAACAAGAGACCCAGTACTTC. Together with reference TRBV9 and TRBJ2-5, the CDR3 gives the full variable domain: DSGVTQTPKHLITATGQRVTLRCSPRSGDLSVYWYQQSLDQGLQFLIQYYNGEERAKGNILERFSAQQFPDLHSELNLSSLELGDSALYFCASSVGRTSGQQETQYFGPGTRLLVL.